Listed below are T cell receptor beta chains from one sample, sequenced in a study of cytomegalovirus exposure and HLA in healthy donors. Method: immunoSEQ multiplex PCR; TCRdb's copy keeps in-frame clones and lacks some. The table records 170,000 or so clones, 80% of them present only once. Sequencing was done on a sample of PBMCs. These receptors were taken from a man aged 30-40 years in good health and CMV-seropositive. CDR3s include the opening cysteine and the closing phenylalanine or tryptophan. The D gene is left open where the match is weak. Clone size is shown for a subset of rows, as once, few, many or a class of expanded clone.

clone_size,j_call,cdr3_length,d_call,v_call,cdr3_aa,cdr3_nt
-,TRBJ2-1,18,TRBD2,TRBV10-2,CASSEGLAGGTPYNEQFF,TGCGCCAGCAGCGAGGGACTAGCGGGAGGAACTCCCTACAATGAGCAGTTCTTC
few,TRBJ1-1,14,-,TRBV14,CASSLRQLNTEAFF,TGTGCCAGCAGCCTTCGACAGTTGAACACTGAAGCTTTCTTT
-,TRBJ2-5,15,TRBD2,TRBV14,CASSPLTSGRETQYF,TGTGCCAGCAGCCCCTTAACTAGCGGGAGAGAGACCCAGTACTTC
once,TRBJ2-5,14,-,TRBV9,CASSVAGGQDPQYF,TGTGCCAGCAGCGTAGCGGGGGGACAGGACCCCCAGTACTTC
few,TRBJ2-1,12,-,TRBV6-5,CASSYGPNEQFF,TGTGCCAGCAGTTACGGGCCCAATGAGCAGTTCTTC
-,TRBJ2-5,18,TRBD2,TRBV5-4,CASSLGGWGGGTQETQYF,TGTGCCAGCAGCTTGGGAGGGTGGGGCGGGGGGACCCAAGAGACCCAGTACTTC
-,TRBJ2-7,16,-,TRBV7-8,CASSLGGRGGLYEQYF,TGTGCCAGCAGCTTAGGAGGAAGGGGGGGGCTCTACGAGCAGTACTTC
-,TRBJ2-7,13,TRBD2,TRBV27,CASSLGTSGEQYF,TGTGCCAGCAGTCTCGGGACTAGCGGAGAGCAGTACTTC
-,TRBJ1-2,14,TRBD1,TRBV6-1,CASNNSDRENGYTF,TGTGCCAGCAACAACTCGGACAGGGAAAATGGCTACACCTTC
-,TRBJ2-7,15,-,TRBV2,CASSGLRTPISGQYF,TGTGCCAGCAGTGGTTTGCGGACCCCGATTAGCGGGCAGTACTTC
-,TRBJ2-5,13,TRBD2,TRBV5-1,CASQREVQETQYF,TGCGCCAGCCAGCGGGAGGTCCAAGAGACCCAGTACTTC
-,TRBJ1-1,15,-,TRBV18,CASSPLTVKNTEAFF,TGTGCCAGCTCACCTTTGACAGTGAAGAACACTGAAGCTTTCTTT
-,TRBJ2-7,11,-,TRBV20-1,CSARRAREQYF,TGCAGTGCTAGGAGGGCACGCGAGCAGTACTTC
-,TRBJ2-7,14,-,TRBV18,CASSPGLLTYEQYF,TGTGCCAGCTCACCGGGACTGCTAACCTACGAGCAGTACTTC
-,TRBJ1-3,14,-,TRBV10-3,CAISEQGSGNTIYF,TGTGCCATCAGTGAGCAGGGCTCTGGAAACACCATATATTTT
-,TRBJ1-1,15,-,TRBV4-1,CASSQVRMMNTEAFF,TGCGCCAGCAGCCAAGTGAGGATGATGAACACTGAAGCTTTCTTT
few,TRBJ2-6,17,-,TRBV5-6,CASSPGTLDSGANVLTF,TGTGCCAGCAGCCCCGGGACATTAGACTCTGGGGCCAACGTCCTGACTTTC
-,TRBJ1-2,16,TRBD1,TRBV5-8,CASSLAGQGIIYGYTF,TGTGCCAGCAGCTTGGCGGGACAGGGGATTATCTATGGCTACACCTTC
-,TRBJ2-6,15,-,TRBV4-1,CASSHTSSGANVLTF,TGCGCCAGCAGCCACACTAGCTCTGGGGCCAACGTCCTGACTTTC
-,TRBJ1-2,13,TRBD1,TRBV6-1,CASRNRGDYGYTF,TGTGCCAGCAGAAACAGGGGCGACTATGGCTACACCTTC
-,TRBJ1-5,15,TRBD1,TRBV19,CASSMGHRGVQPQHF,TGTGCCAGTAGTATGGGACACAGGGGGGTGCAGCCCCAGCATTTT
-,TRBJ2-5,15,TRBD2,TRBV18,CASSPSLAALETQYF,TGTGCCAGCTCACCAAGCCTAGCGGCCTTGGAGACCCAGTACTTC